The text below deals with one TCR beta chain. Each CDR3 protein is one row after TCRdb ran MiXCR on the RT-PCR reads. The table records hundreds of thousands of distinct CDR3 sequences, 14% of them present only once. The ends were cut back, 1 base at V and 4 bases at J, with 14 bases in the middle. CDR1 is SGHVS, CDR2 FQNEAQ, per germline. There are 16 residues in the CDR3. Sequenced sample: memory CD4+ T cells from blood. The rearrangement joins TRBV7-8 to TRBJ1-5; D call uncertain. The clonotype was recovered from a female donor in good health, serving as a healthy control. CDR3 protein: CASSLVRTTPNQPQHF. The CDR3 nucleotides are TGTGCCAGCAGCTTAGTCCGAACGACCCCTAATCAGCCCCAGCATTTT.